The clone carrying this T cell receptor beta chain was seen only a few times. Its antigen is not known. This record belongs to a study of cytomegalovirus exposure and HLA in healthy donors. The repertoire was sequenced with immunoSEQ multiplex PCR; TCRdb's copy has only in-frame clones and lacks some. The table shows some 150,000 clones, with roughly 88% occurring only once. Study outcomes and limitations: Among the CMV-associated chains, a few were confirmed in vitro as specific for CMV antigens.

V lost 0 bases and J lost 5, with 13 bases in between. CDR1 and CDR2 (germline): MGHRA, YSYEKL. This CDR3 is built from 15 residues. The chain joins TRBV4-1 to TRBJ1-1; maybe TRBD1 (5 bases). Sequencing was carried out using PBMCs. The TCR comes from a woman aged 18-35 years in good health and CMV-seropositive. The CDR3 region has the DNA TGCGCCAGCAGCCAAGATGGGCAGGGATCGACTGAAGCTTTCTTT. Its protein is CASSQDGQGSTEAFF.